This T cell receptor beta chain derives from a study of T cell clonality in common variable immunodeficiency. CVID meant reduced serum IgG, IgA and/or IgM plus specific antibody deficiency. No CVID subject was ill or on immunomodulatory drugs when sampled. There are many counts of this clone. No antigen is known for it. The observed sequence ends 3 residues before the CDR3 terminus, with the missing tail filled in from the germline J gene. The CDR3 extends over 11 amino acids. Germline CDR1 LNHDA, CDR2 SQIVND (reference sequence). Study results and caveats: Shared TCRbeta clones were fewer between CVID subjects than controls. Common variable immunodeficiency TCR beta sequences reportedly had fewer deletions and N-nucleotide insertions. Repertoire-complication correlations in CVID were limited by patient heterogeneity.

Libraries were prepared by immunoSEQ multiplex PCR; TCRdb keeps only in-frame clonotypes and omits some of them. The sample yields 20,000 to 30,000 clones, without any singletons. Sample: peripheral blood mononuclear cells. The receptor's source is a human donor with common variable immunodeficiency. J is TRBJ2-4 and V is TRBV19; TRBD1 matches at 7 bases. The CDR3 here is CASSPGTVQYF. Partial CDR3 DNA: TGTGCCAGTAGTCCAGGGACAGTT.